These 20 T cell receptor beta chains came from one sample sequenced in a study of post-analysis software for immune sequencing data. Study conclusions and caveats: Patients carried roughly 5 TRBV segments more frequently than controls did, and TRBV5-6, TRBV5-1 and TRBV20-1 were among them.

TCR beta libraries were prepared from cDNA with unique molecular identifiers. TCRdb reprocessed the PCR reads with MiXCR, giving one entry per CDR3 protein. The sample lists hundreds of thousands of distinct CDR3 sequences, around 27% seen once, with 0.5% to 0.6% in the top ten. What these receptors recognize is not known. Material: blood. The receptor set was obtained from a girl under 18 with multiple sclerosis.

This clonotype was counted between two and nine times. The chain uses TRBV20-1 and TRBJ1-2; 9 bases map to TRBD1. V was pared by 3 bases and J by 5 bases, with 19 bases of the junction left unmatched. Per the germline V gene, CDR1 is DFQATT and CDR2 is SNEGSKA (reference sequence). The CDR3 is made up of 18 amino acids. CDR3 sequence (DNA): TGCAGTGCTAGTAAAACCTTATCGGGACAGGGACATGGATATGGCTACACCTTC. Translation: CSASKTLSGQGHGYGYTF.

V is TRBV5-1 and J is TRBJ2-7, with D possibly called TRBD1 or TRBD2 (5 bases each). CDR1 is SGHRS, CDR2 YFSETQ, per germline. This CDR3 is built from 13 residues. Trimming took 3 bases from V and 6 from J, leaving 13 bases between them. CDR3 DNA: TGCGCCAGCAGCTCCCTTAGTGGGGGCGAGCAGTACTTC. Residues: CASSSLSGGEQYF.

This clonotype was counted a few times. This chain joins TRBV6-1 and TRBJ1-2; 8 positions match TRBD1. With V trimmed by 3 bases and J by 5 bases, 11 bases remained unmatched. This CDR3 is 16 amino acids long. Germline CDR1 MNHNS, CDR2 SASEGT. CDR3 nucleotide sequence: TGTGCCAGCAGTGACACCCCCGTGACAGGGGTTTATGGCTACACCTTC. Its translation: CASSDTPVTGVYGYTF.

This chain connects TRBV4-1 to TRBJ2-7, with D possibly TRBD1 on 6 matching bases. The CDR3 is 15 residues long. Germline V gene data show CDR1 as MGHRA and CDR2 as YSYEKL. Trimming shortened V by 1 base and J by 2 bases, and 12 bases separated the two germline ends. CDR3 region: CASSQVLGAPYEQYF. CDR3 in DNA: TGCGCCAGCAGCCAAGTTCTGGGGGCCCCCTACGAGCAGTACTTC.

A few counts support this clonotype. The chain links TRBV12-5 to TRBJ1-6; a weak D match, TRBD1 (5 bases). Trimming cost V 6 bases and J 13 bases, with 13 bases left between them. The V gene's germline CDR1 is LGHNT and CDR2 FRNRAP. The CDR3 spans 12 residues. In nucleotides, the CDR3 is TGTGCTAGTGGAACAATCGGGGGGCCCCTCCACTTT. This encodes CASGTIGGPLHF.

This clonotype appeared a few times. V is TRBV5-1 and J is TRBJ2-3, with TRBD2 identical over 9 bases. Germline-derived CDR1 and CDR2 are SGHRS and YFSETQ. The CDR3 is 16 amino acids. V lost 4 bases and J lost 1; bases outside the gene matches: 7. The DNA for the CDR3 is TGCGCCAGCAGCCTTAAAATAGCGGGGGGCACAGATACGCAGTATTTT. Protein product: CASSLKIAGGTDTQYF.

This clonotype was counted only a few times. V usage is TRBV3-1 and J usage is TRBJ2-1, with D unclear. Germline-derived CDR1 and CDR2 are LGHDT and YNNKEL (reference sequence). The V gene lost 1 base and the J gene lost 4 bases, with 11 bases spanning the gap. The CDR3 length is 15 residues. In DNA form, the CDR3 reads TGTGCCAGCAGCCAAGGTTCACGGATTTACAATGAGCAGTTCTTC. Translating it yields CASSQGSRIYNEQFF.

The table lists this clonotype with a few counts. This chain connects TRBV28 to TRBJ2-6; D ambiguous. Per germline, CDR1 MDHEN and CDR2 SYDVKM. There are 16 residues in the CDR3. V was pared by 5 bases and J by 0 bases, with 11 bases between. This chain's CDR3 is CASSPIGVSGANVLTF. In nucleotides, the CDR3 is TGTGCCAGCAGTCCAATAGGCGTCTCTGGGGCCAACGTCCTGACTTTC.

A few counts support this clonotype. V gene TRBV4-3 combines with J gene TRBJ1-2; no clear D. Germline V CDR1 and CDR2: LGHNA, YSLEER. V lost 0 bases, J lost 4 bases, and 12 bases lay in between. CDR3 length equals 15 residues. CDR3 DNA sequence: TGCGCCAGCAGCCAAGAGACTCATCACAGCTATGGCTACACCTTC. It yields the protein CASSQETHHSYGYTF.

The chain is built from TRBV7-2 and TRBJ2-1; 9 bases are shared with TRBD2. This CDR3 is 15 amino acids long. After removal of 5 bases from V and 7 bases from J, the junction contained 9 bases not matched to a gene. Germline CDR1 is SGHTA and CDR2 is FQGNSA. This CDR3 reads CASSPGRGGLNEQFF. The CDR3 DNA is TGTGCCAGCAGCCCCGGGCGGGGGGGCCTTAATGAGCAGTTCTTC.

The chain employs TRBV7-2 and TRBJ2-7; TRBD1 or TRBD2 may be the D gene (6 bases each). Trimming shortened V by 5 bases and J by 2 bases, and 16 bases separated the two germline ends. Germline-derived CDR1 and CDR2 are SGHTA and FQGNSA. CDR3 length: 15 residues. The CDR3 DNA sequence: TGTGCCAGCAGCAGGTTTGTCGGGGGCCCCTACGAGCAGTACTTC. This codes for CASSRFVGGPYEQYF. Drawing the rest from reference TRBV7-2 and TRBJ2-7, the complete variable domain is GAGVSQSPSNKVTEKGKDVELRCDPISGHTALYWYRQSLGQGLEFLIYFQGNSAPDKSGLPSDRFSAERTGGSVSTLTIQRTQQEDSAVYLCASSRFVGGPYEQYFGPGTRLTVT.

This clonotype turned up a few times. This chain connects TRBV20-1 to TRBJ2-5; perhaps TRBD2 as D (5 bases). This CDR3 contains 12 residues. Deletions cut 4 bases from V and 9 bases from J, with 15 bases between. In germline, CDR1 is DFQATT, CDR2 SNEGSKA (reference sequence). CDR3 nucleotide sequence: TGCAGTGCTATAAGGGAGTCTGAGGCCCAGTACTTC. Amino acids: CSAIRESEAQYF.

This clonotype turned up a few times. V gene TRBV11-2 combines with J gene TRBJ2-1; 8 nucleotides align to TRBD2. This CDR3 contains 15 residues. V lost 0 bases and J lost 8; bases outside the gene matches: 6. CDR1 and CDR2 from the germline V gene are SGHAT and FQNNGV. Here the CDR3 DNA reads TGTGCCAGCAGCTTAGATCGGGGTAGCGGGGATGAGCAGTTCTTC. This sequence encodes CASSLDRGSGDEQFF. Variable domain in full (rest from reference TRBV11-2 and TRBJ2-1): EAGVAQSPRYKIIEKRQSVAFWCNPISGHATLYWYQQILGQGPKLLIQFQNNGVVDDSQLPKDRFSAERLKGVDSTLKIQPAKLEDSAVYLCASSLDRGSGDEQFFGPGTRLTVL.

This clonotype showed up just a few times. This chain links TRBV29-1 with TRBJ1-5, with D uncertain. V was pared by 5 bases and J by 3 bases, with 11 bases between. Germline V gene sequence: CDR1 SQVTM, CDR2 ANQGSEA. The CDR3 totals 13 residues. The CDR3 here is CSVQDDINQPQHF. Here the CDR3 DNA reads TGCAGCGTTCAGGATGATATCAATCAGCCCCAGCATTTT.

V usage is TRBV5-1 and J usage is TRBJ1-1; TRBD1 matches 7 bases. CDR3 size: 17 residues. J gave up 1 base and V 1 base, and 10 bases lay outside the gene matches. Germline loops: CDR1 SGHRS, CDR2 YFSETQ. CDR3 DNA: TGCGCCAGCAGCTTGACAGGGGTCATCCTTGAGAACACTGAAGCTTTCTTT. This gives the protein CASSLTGVILENTEAFF. The complete variable domain, with remaining parts taken from reference TRBV5-1 and TRBJ1-1, reads KAGVTQTPRYLIKTRGQQVTLSCSPISGHRSVSWYQQTPGQGLQFLFEYFSETQRNKGNFPGRFSGRQFSNSRSEMNVSTLELGDSALYLCASSLTGVILENTEAFFGQGTRLTVV.

The V gene is TRBV4-2, the J gene TRBJ2-7, with TRBD1 matching 8 bases. With V trimmed by 4 bases and J by 3 bases, 5 bases remained unmatched. The CDR3 contains 14 residues. Looked up from germline, CDR1 is LGHNA and CDR2 is YNFKEQ. CDR3 nucleotides: TGTGCCAGCAGCCCCCATGGACAGGGCTACGAGCAGTACTTC. Its protein product is CASSPHGQGYEQYF.

The rearrangement joins TRBV2 to TRBJ1-1; TRBD1 aligns across 7 bases. V was pared by 5 bases and J by 1 base, with 4 bases of the junction left unmatched. The CDR3 covers 14 residues. Per the germline V gene, CDR1 is SNHLY and CDR2 is FYNNEI. The CDR3 is CASSPGQSNTEAFF. The CDR3 nucleotides read TGTGCCAGCAGTCCGGGACAGTCGAACACTGAAGCTTTCTTT. The entire variable domain, with the rest obtained from reference TRBV2 and TRBJ1-1, is as follows: EPEVTQTPSHQVTQMGQEVILRCVPISNHLYFYWYRQILGQKVEFLVSFYNNEISEKSEIFDDQFSVERPDGSNFTLKIRSTKLEDSAMYFCASSPGQSNTEAFFGQGTRLTVV.

The J gene is TRBJ2-2, the V gene TRBV5-1; unclear D gene. Germline V lookup: CDR1 SGHRS, CDR2 YFSETQ. The ends were cut back, 4 bases at V and 1 base at J, with 14 bases in the middle. CDR3 length equals 16 residues. In nucleotides, the CDR3 is TGCGCCAGCAGCAGAGTGCAGACTCTGAACACCGGGGAGCTGTTTTTT. Residues: CASSRVQTLNTGELFF.

This clonotype was observed a handful of times. An end of the junction does not agree with germline; a read error may underlie this. This chain links TRBV20-1 with TRBJ2-1; unclear D gene. CDR3 length: 12 amino acids. Germline CDR1 reads DFQATT; CDR2 reads SNEGSKA (reference sequence). The CDR3 DNA reads as TGCAGTGCTAGGCTCATCTACAATGTGCAGTTCTTC. As protein: CSARLIYNVQFF.

This clonotype was counted a few times. V usage is TRBV6-4 and J usage is TRBJ2-3; unclear D gene. The CDR3 is 14 amino acids. CDR1 and CDR2 from the germline V gene are MRHNA and SNTAGT. Deletions cut 5 bases from V and 3 bases from J, with 12 bases between. The CDR3 spells CASSPGPFTDTQYF. The DNA for the CDR3 is TGTGCCAGCAGTCCGGGCCCCTTTACAGATACGCAGTATTTT.